This T cell receptor (beta chain) stems from a study of cytomegalovirus exposure and HLA in healthy donors. CDR1 and CDR2 (germline): SGHRS, YFSETQ. The V gene lost 0 bases and the J gene lost 0 bases, with 13 bases spanning the gap. The CDR3 sequence is 16 residues long. PCR involved 60 Vbeta and 13 Jbeta primers. Generated by immunoSEQ multiplex PCR, the TCRdb table keeps only in-frame clones and is missing some. This table has about 98,000 clones, roughly 80% appearing once. The TCR comes from a man between 60 and 75 years old in good health and CMV-seropositive. V usage is TRBV5-1 and J usage is TRBJ2-7, with TRBD1 as a possible D gene (6 bases). The sequenced material came from PBMCs. The CDR3 here is CASSLGGGPSSYEQYF. The CDR3 DNA sequence: TGCGCCAGCAGCTTGGGTGGGGGCCCGAGCTCCTACGAGCAGTACTTC.